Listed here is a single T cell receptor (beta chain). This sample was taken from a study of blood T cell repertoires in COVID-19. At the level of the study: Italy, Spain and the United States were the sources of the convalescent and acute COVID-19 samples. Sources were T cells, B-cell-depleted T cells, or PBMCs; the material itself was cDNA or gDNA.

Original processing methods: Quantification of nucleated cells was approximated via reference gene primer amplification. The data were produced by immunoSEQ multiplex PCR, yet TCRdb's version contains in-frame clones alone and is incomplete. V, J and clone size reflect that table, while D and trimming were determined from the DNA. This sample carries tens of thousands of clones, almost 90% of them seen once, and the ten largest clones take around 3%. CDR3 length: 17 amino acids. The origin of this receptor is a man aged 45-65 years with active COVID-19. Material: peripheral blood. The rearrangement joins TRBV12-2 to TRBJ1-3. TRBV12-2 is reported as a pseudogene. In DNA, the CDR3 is TGTGCAAGTCGCTTAGGGCTGTGGGGTGAGCTAGCAAACACCATATATTTT. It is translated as CASRLGLWGELANTIYF.